This TCR beta chain was sequenced in a study of CD8+CD57+ T cells in acquired aplastic anemia. Sequencing involved patients with CD8+CD57+ cell expansion previously shown by flow cytometry. Patient blood was sampled before any therapy had been received. Trimming stripped 0 bases from V and 4 bases from J, with 6 bases between. Germline CDR1 and CDR2: MNHEY and SMNVEV (reference sequence). This CDR3 comprises 13 residues. Both TCR beta VDJ combination and CDR3 sequence profiling were carried out. Genomic DNA was the template for this profiling. Each CDR3 protein gets one entry after TCRdb re-called the reads with MiXCR. Of over 150,000 distinct CDR3 sequences detected, around 60% appear once; the ten largest clones hold about 44%.

The receptor's source is a human donor with aplastic anemia. The J gene is TRBJ1-1, the V gene TRBV27; D call uncertain. Sequenced sample: sorted CD4+, CD8+, or CD8+CD57+ T cells (not recorded which) from PBMCs. The CDR3 DNA follows: TGTGCCAGCAGTTTATCCAGGAGCACTGAAGCTTTCTTT. This encodes CASSLSRSTEAFF.